The 31 T cell receptor beta chains listed next were all sequenced from one sample in a study of T-cell reconstitution after alpha-beta-depleted transplantation in children. A TCRbeta library incorporating unique molecular identifiers was prepared. TCRdb analysed the PCR reads with MiXCR anew, one entry per CDR3 protein. The sample carries about 400,000 distinct CDR3 sequences, roughly 22% recorded once. Sample: PBMCs from the stem cell graft donor, taken from the stem cell graft. The receptors come from a human donor who donated a stem cell graft to a child with acute myeloid leukemia.

The rearrangement joins TRBV12-3 or TRBV12-4 to TRBJ1-1; D is unresolved. The CDR3 consists of 13 residues. Between the trimmed V and J ends, which lost 2 bases and 1 base, there was a span of 5 bases. CDR3 DNA sequence: TGTGCCAGCAGTTTACGGTGGAACACTGAAGCTTTCTTT. Its translation is CASSLRWNTEAFF.

The CDR3 reads CSVGQGTEAFF. CDR3 sequence (DNA): TGCAGCGTTGGACAGGGCACTGAAGCTTTCTTT. The V call is TRBV29-1, the J call TRBJ1-1; 7 nucleotides line up with TRBD1. This CDR3 comprises 11 residues. The trim removed 4 bases at V and 4 bases at J, leaving 0 bases unmatched. Germline CDR1 reads SQVTM; CDR2 reads ANQGSEA.

J is TRBJ2-1 and V is TRBV20-1; D may be TRBD2 (6 bases). V was cut by 3 bases and J by 5 bases, with 17 bases left in between. CDR3 length: 15 residues. CDR1 and CDR2 (germline): DFQATT, SNEGSKA (reference sequence). The CDR3 protein is CSASGRSTPHNEQFF. CDR3 DNA: TGCAGTGCTAGCGGGAGATCCACCCCCCACAATGAGCAGTTCTTC.

The chain links TRBV6-2 or TRBV6-3 to TRBJ1-3; TRBD1 is a possible D gene (5 bases). V lost 5 bases to trimming and J lost 2 bases, with 13 bases between them. Germline CDR1 reads MNHEY; CDR2 reads SVGEGT. This CDR3 comprises 15 residues. The CDR3 DNA sequence: TGTGCCAGCAGTACCCCTGGAGGGGCTGGAAACACCATATATTTT. Its translation is CASSTPGGAGNTIYF.

This clonotype has only a few counts. The rearrangement uses TRBV20-1 and TRBJ2-5; possibly TRBD2 for D (7 bases). With 2 bases removed from V and 7 bases from J, the gap between germline ends came to 11 bases. The germline CDR1 and CDR2 sequences are DFQATT and SNEGSKA (reference sequence). The CDR3 loop spans 12 amino acids. The CDR3 nucleotides read TGCAGTGCTAGACCTAGGGGGGGGACCCAGTACTTC. Its translation: CSARPRGGTQYF.

The chain recombines TRBV7-8 with TRBJ2-1, with 7 positions matching TRBD1. The CDR3 is 13 residues long. Germline CDR1 is SGHVS and CDR2 is FQNEAQ. The junction had 7 bases not matched to a gene; V was cut back by 5 bases and J by 9 bases. Written as DNA, the CDR3 is TGTGCCAGCAGCATCGGGACAGACAGTGAGCAGTTCTTC. It translates to CASSIGTDSEQFF.

The rearrangement links TRBV6-8 to TRBJ1-5; 9 nucleotides align to TRBD1. The CDR3 is made up of 13 amino acids. Germline V gives CDR1 MNHGY, CDR2 SAAAGT. V dropped 7 bases and J dropped 5; count of bases not matched to a gene: 3. CDR3 sequence (DNA): TGTGCCAGCAACACAGGGGGCTATCAGCCCCAGCATTTT. Its translation is CASNTGGYQPQHF.

The V call is TRBV20-1, the J call TRBJ2-1, with a possible D match to TRBD2 (6 bases). V shed 1 base and J shed 8 bases, with 15 bases lying between them. CDR3 size: 14 residues. CDR1 is DFQATT and CDR2 is SNEGSKA in the germline V gene (reference sequence). Here the CDR3 DNA reads TGCAGTGCTAGAGGGGACGGGAGCTGGGATGAGCAGTTCTTC. Translated: CSARGDGSWDEQFF.

V and J are TRBV18 and TRBJ2-1; TRBD1 is a possible D gene (5 bases). V was shortened by 2 bases and J by 1 base, with 9 bases between the two germline ends. The CDR3 spans 15 residues. Germline V gene data show CDR1 as KGHSH and CDR2 as LQKENI. CDR3 sequence reads: CASSPIGVSYNEQFF. In DNA, the CDR3 is TGTGCCAGCTCACCAATAGGGGTTTCCTACAATGAGCAGTTCTTC.

In its sample, this clonotype was seen many times. The chain carries TRBV20-1 and TRBJ2-1; perhaps TRBD2 as D (7 bases). Germline CDR1 and CDR2: DFQATT and SNEGSKA (reference sequence). The CDR3 runs 17 residues. The V gene lost 6 bases and the J gene lost 1 base, with 22 bases spanning the gap. The CDR3 spells CSAGGTETSASYNEQFF. Written as DNA, the CDR3 is TGCAGTGCAGGGGGAACAGAAACTAGCGCATCCTACAATGAGCAGTTCTTC.

This chain connects TRBV7-6 to TRBJ2-5; 10 bases are shared with TRBD2. The CDR3 spans 14 residues. CDR1 SGHVS and CDR2 FNYEAQ come from the germline V gene. J lost 9 bases, V lost 6 bases, and 10 bases had no gene match. The CDR3 sequence: CASSRTSGPVAQYF. Here the CDR3 DNA reads TGTGCCAGCAGTCGGACTAGCGGTCCTGTGGCCCAGTACTTC.

This clonotype was counted only a few times. V and J are TRBV6-4 and TRBJ2-2; D is perhaps TRBD2 (5 bases). Germline V lookup: CDR1 MRHNA, CDR2 SNTAGT. With 6 bases removed from V and 0 bases from J, the gap between germline ends came to 11 bases. This CDR3 has 15 amino acids. The chain's CDR3 is CASSAELANTGELFF. The CDR3 DNA reads TGTGCCAGCAGCGCGGAACTAGCGAACACCGGGGAGCTGTTTTTT.

V is TRBV20-1 and J is TRBJ1-4; D might be TRBD1 (6 bases). Per the germline V gene, CDR1 is DFQATT and CDR2 is SNEGSKA (reference sequence). V was clipped by 3 bases and J by 7 bases, with 15 bases between them. This CDR3 contains 14 residues. The DNA for the CDR3 is TGCAGTGCTAGCCCGCCGGGGGGCACTGAAAAACTGTTTTTT. Translating it yields CSASPPGGTEKLFF.

The genes are TRBV5-1 and TRBJ2-3; no definite D call. This CDR3 contains 13 residues. V lost 2 bases, J lost 6 bases, and 10 bases lay in between. The V gene's germline CDR1 is SGHRS and CDR2 YFSETQ. The CDR3 region is CASSFQPPDTQYF. In DNA, the CDR3 is TGCGCCAGCAGCTTTCAGCCGCCGGATACGCAGTATTTT.

This chain links TRBV5-1 with TRBJ2-7; tentatively, D is TRBD2 (6 bases). This CDR3 region has 14 residues. V was shortened by 6 bases and J by 5 bases, with 18 bases between the two germline ends. CDR1 is SGHRS and CDR2 is YFSETQ in the germline V gene. CDR3 protein: CASNIRGGADEQYF. The CDR3 nucleotides read TGCGCCAGCAACATCCGCGGAGGGGCCGACGAGCAGTACTTC.

This clonotype was seen a few times. This chain connects TRBV6-5 to TRBJ2-3, with 7 bases lining up with TRBD1. Trimming took 6 bases from V and 1 from J; bases not matched to a gene: 16. CDR1 is MNHEY, CDR2 SVGAGI, per germline. This CDR3 has 18 residues. The CDR3 is CASRKDRVKPNCTDTQYF. In nucleotides, the CDR3 is TGTGCCAGCAGAAAAGACAGGGTGAAACCGAACTGCACAGATACGCAGTATTTT.

The chain links TRBV9 to TRBJ2-7, with 8 bases matching TRBD2. Germline V CDR1 and CDR2: SGDLS, YYNGEE. V shed 2 bases, J shed 2 bases, and the junction held 12 bases outside the gene matches. The CDR3 has 17 amino acids. CDR3 sequence (DNA): TGTGCCAGCAGCGTCGGGACTAGTCTCGACCTACCCTACGAGCAGTACTTC. The encoded protein is CASSVGTSLDLPYEQYF.

This clonotype occurred a few times. The chain carries TRBV20-1 and TRBJ1-5, with a weak D call TRBD1 (6 bases). This CDR3 is built from 15 residues. V was cut by 1 base and J by 2 bases, with 12 bases left in between. CDR1 and CDR2 (germline): DFQATT, SNEGSKA (reference sequence). CDR3 nucleotide sequence: TGCAGTGCTAGAGCCATACAGGGTGGCAATCAGCCCCAGCATTTT. Translating gives CSARAIQGGNQPQHF.

V usage is TRBV12-3 or TRBV12-4 and J usage is TRBJ2-7, with a possible D match to TRBD1 (6 bases). V was trimmed by 7 bases and J by 2 bases, leaving 12 bases between them. CDR3 length equals 13 residues. CDR3 sequence: CASTWGRTYEQYF. The CDR3 DNA sequence: TGTGCCAGCACCTGGGGGCGGACCTACGAGCAGTACTTC.

There are many counts of this clonotype. The chain recombines TRBV2 with TRBJ1-2; TRBD1 aligns across 7 bases. After removal of 4 bases from V and 4 bases from J, the junction contained 9 bases not matched to a gene. Per germline, CDR1 SNHLY and CDR2 FYNNEI. The CDR3 covers 15 residues. The CDR3 loop is CASSGTGLIGYGYTF. CDR3 sequence (DNA): TGTGCCAGCAGTGGGACAGGACTCATCGGCTATGGCTACACCTTC.

The V gene is TRBV12-3 or TRBV12-4, the J gene TRBJ2-3; TRBD2 agrees at 10 bases. This CDR3 has 15 amino acids. V lost 6 bases to trimming and J lost 2 bases; unmatched junction nucleotides: 5. CDR3 in amino acids: CASSPTSGFTDTQYF. CDR3 coding DNA: TGTGCCAGCAGCCCGACTAGCGGGTTCACAGATACGCAGTATTTT.

The chain uses TRBV5-1 and TRBJ2-7; 11 nucleotides match TRBD2. The CDR3 length is 15 residues. Germline values: CDR1 SGHRS, CDR2 YFSETQ. J was trimmed by 4 bases and V by 4 bases; bases with no gene match: 7. CDR3 DNA: TGCGCCAGCAGCCTAGGGGGACTAGCGGAGTACGAGCAGTACTTC. Amino acids: CASSLGGLAEYEQYF.

This clonotype was picked up a small number of times. The gene calls are TRBV24-1 and TRBJ2-1, with 14 bases fitting TRBD2. Germline trimming cut 6 bases from V and 8 bases from J; bases unmatched to any gene: 5. The CDR3 totals 15 residues. Germline values: CDR1 KGHDR, CDR2 SFDVKD. CDR3 nucleotide sequence: TGTGCCACCAGTCCGCCGGGACTAGCGGGAGATGAGCAGTTCTTC. Its protein is CATSPPGLAGDEQFF.

The chain uses TRBV20-1 and TRBJ2-2; TRBD2 is a possible D gene (5 bases). CDR3 size: 17 residues. From germline, CDR1 is DFQATT and CDR2 SNEGSKA (reference sequence). The V end lost 3 bases, the J end lost 0 bases, and 17 bases lay between the germline ends. The CDR3 nucleotides are TGCAGTGCTAGTGACTATCTCAGGACCGCGAACACCGGGGAGCTGTTTTTT. Amino acids: CSASDYLRTANTGELFF.

This clonotype was counted a few times. This chain uses TRBV24-1 with TRBJ2-2; 7 bases align to TRBD1. The junction had 5 bases not matched to a gene; V was cut back by 5 bases and J by 3 bases. Germline V gene lookup returns CDR1 KGHDR and CDR2 SFDVKD. The CDR3 covers 15 residues. As DNA, the CDR3 is TGTGCCACCAGTGGTTCACAGGGGTACACCGGGGAGCTGTTTTTT. Its protein product is CATSGSQGYTGELFF.

This clonotype was counted between two and nine times. J is TRBJ2-5 and V is TRBV12-3 or TRBV12-4; 12 nucleotides agree with TRBD2. Trimming cost V 7 bases and J 4 bases; bases outside gene matches: 4. The CDR3 extends over 14 amino acids. CDR3 DNA: TGTGCCAGCATGACTAGCGGGAGTTCAGAGACCCAGTACTTC. Translated, it gives CASMTSGSSETQYF.

There are many counts of this clonotype. The chain recombines TRBV6-5 with TRBJ1-2; maybe TRBD1 (6 bases). CDR1 is MNHEY and CDR2 is SVGAGI in the germline V gene. This CDR3 contains 16 residues. V was clipped by 2 bases and J by 7 bases, with 20 bases between them. The CDR3 region is CASSYHRDWDNRGYTF. As DNA, the CDR3 is TGTGCCAGCAGTTACCATAGGGACTGGGACAATCGTGGCTACACCTTC.

This chain uses TRBV9 with TRBJ2-5; D not resolved. Germline lookup yields CDR1 SGDLS and CDR2 YYNGEE. The V end was cut by 0 bases, the J end by 5 bases, with 11 bases between. The CDR3 consists of 14 residues. CDR3 in DNA: TGTGCCAGCAGCGTAGGGCCAACCGGGGAGACCCAGTACTTC. It encodes CASSVGPTGETQYF.

This clonotype has ten or more counts. V and J are TRBV4-2 and TRBJ2-1; tentatively, D is TRBD2 (6 bases). V was cut by 2 bases and J by 0 bases, with 11 bases left in between. This CDR3 is 16 amino acids long. In germline, CDR1 is LGHNA, CDR2 YNFKEQ. DNA of the CDR3: TGTGCCAGCAGCCAACGAAGCGGGCACTCCTACAATGAGCAGTTCTTC. As protein: CASSQRSGHSYNEQFF.

This clonotype was detected only a few times. The chain is built from TRBV10-3 and TRBJ2-5; 9 nucleotides line up with TRBD2. Trimming cost V 6 bases and J 5 bases; bases outside gene matches: 13. Germline V lookup: CDR1 ENHRY, CDR2 SYGVKD. The CDR3 totals 16 residues. CDR3 region: CAIRGTSPGGRETQYF. CDR3 DNA sequence: TGTGCCATCAGAGGGACTAGCCCGGGAGGGCGGGAGACCCAGTACTTC.

This clonotype has at least ten counts. The genes are TRBV6-5 and TRBJ2-3; 9 bases are a match to TRBD2. Germline V CDR1 and CDR2: MNHEY, SVGAGI. The CDR3 covers 18 residues. Losses at the gene ends were 2 bases for V and 5 bases for J; bases not matched to a gene: 14. The CDR3 DNA sequence: TGTGCCAGCAGTTACGGGGGGCTAGCGGGATCGTTTCTAGATACGCAGTATTTT. Translated, it gives CASSYGGLAGSFLDTQYF.